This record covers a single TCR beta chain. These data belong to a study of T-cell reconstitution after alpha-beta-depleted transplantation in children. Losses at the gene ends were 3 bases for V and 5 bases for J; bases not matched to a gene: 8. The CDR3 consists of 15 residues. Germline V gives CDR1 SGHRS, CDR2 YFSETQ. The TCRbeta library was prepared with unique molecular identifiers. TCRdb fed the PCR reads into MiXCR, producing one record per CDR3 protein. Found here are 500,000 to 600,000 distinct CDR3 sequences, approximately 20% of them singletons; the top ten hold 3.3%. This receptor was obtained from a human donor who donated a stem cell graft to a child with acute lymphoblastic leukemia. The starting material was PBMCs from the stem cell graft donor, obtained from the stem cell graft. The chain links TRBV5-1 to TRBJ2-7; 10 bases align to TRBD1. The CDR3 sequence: CASSWTGGQYNEQYF. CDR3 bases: TGCGCCAGCAGCTGGACAGGGGGTCAATACAACGAGCAGTACTTC.